This TCR beta chain was observed in a study of OX40 agonist ivuxolimab in advanced cancers. Sequenced by immunoSEQ multiplex PCR; TCRdb stores in-frame clones only, minus some. Of 78,000 or so clones in the sample, about 93% were seen once. This clone was counted a single time. This TCR derives from an adult with an advanced solid tumor such as melanoma, head and neck, liver or kidney cancer. The specimen was CD4+ or CD8+ T cells sorted from blood, collected in a trial of the OX40 agonist ivuxolimab.

CDR3 loop: CASSLWASSETQYF. Here the CDR3 DNA reads TGTGCCAGCAGTTTATGGGCTAGCAGCGAGACCCAGTACTTC. The genes are TRBV27 and TRBJ2-5; possible D gene TRBD2, 5 bases. Germline V gene lookup returns CDR1 MNHEY and CDR2 SMNVEV (reference sequence). V gave up 1 base and J gave up 5 bases, with 11 bases separating them. CDR3 size: 14 residues.